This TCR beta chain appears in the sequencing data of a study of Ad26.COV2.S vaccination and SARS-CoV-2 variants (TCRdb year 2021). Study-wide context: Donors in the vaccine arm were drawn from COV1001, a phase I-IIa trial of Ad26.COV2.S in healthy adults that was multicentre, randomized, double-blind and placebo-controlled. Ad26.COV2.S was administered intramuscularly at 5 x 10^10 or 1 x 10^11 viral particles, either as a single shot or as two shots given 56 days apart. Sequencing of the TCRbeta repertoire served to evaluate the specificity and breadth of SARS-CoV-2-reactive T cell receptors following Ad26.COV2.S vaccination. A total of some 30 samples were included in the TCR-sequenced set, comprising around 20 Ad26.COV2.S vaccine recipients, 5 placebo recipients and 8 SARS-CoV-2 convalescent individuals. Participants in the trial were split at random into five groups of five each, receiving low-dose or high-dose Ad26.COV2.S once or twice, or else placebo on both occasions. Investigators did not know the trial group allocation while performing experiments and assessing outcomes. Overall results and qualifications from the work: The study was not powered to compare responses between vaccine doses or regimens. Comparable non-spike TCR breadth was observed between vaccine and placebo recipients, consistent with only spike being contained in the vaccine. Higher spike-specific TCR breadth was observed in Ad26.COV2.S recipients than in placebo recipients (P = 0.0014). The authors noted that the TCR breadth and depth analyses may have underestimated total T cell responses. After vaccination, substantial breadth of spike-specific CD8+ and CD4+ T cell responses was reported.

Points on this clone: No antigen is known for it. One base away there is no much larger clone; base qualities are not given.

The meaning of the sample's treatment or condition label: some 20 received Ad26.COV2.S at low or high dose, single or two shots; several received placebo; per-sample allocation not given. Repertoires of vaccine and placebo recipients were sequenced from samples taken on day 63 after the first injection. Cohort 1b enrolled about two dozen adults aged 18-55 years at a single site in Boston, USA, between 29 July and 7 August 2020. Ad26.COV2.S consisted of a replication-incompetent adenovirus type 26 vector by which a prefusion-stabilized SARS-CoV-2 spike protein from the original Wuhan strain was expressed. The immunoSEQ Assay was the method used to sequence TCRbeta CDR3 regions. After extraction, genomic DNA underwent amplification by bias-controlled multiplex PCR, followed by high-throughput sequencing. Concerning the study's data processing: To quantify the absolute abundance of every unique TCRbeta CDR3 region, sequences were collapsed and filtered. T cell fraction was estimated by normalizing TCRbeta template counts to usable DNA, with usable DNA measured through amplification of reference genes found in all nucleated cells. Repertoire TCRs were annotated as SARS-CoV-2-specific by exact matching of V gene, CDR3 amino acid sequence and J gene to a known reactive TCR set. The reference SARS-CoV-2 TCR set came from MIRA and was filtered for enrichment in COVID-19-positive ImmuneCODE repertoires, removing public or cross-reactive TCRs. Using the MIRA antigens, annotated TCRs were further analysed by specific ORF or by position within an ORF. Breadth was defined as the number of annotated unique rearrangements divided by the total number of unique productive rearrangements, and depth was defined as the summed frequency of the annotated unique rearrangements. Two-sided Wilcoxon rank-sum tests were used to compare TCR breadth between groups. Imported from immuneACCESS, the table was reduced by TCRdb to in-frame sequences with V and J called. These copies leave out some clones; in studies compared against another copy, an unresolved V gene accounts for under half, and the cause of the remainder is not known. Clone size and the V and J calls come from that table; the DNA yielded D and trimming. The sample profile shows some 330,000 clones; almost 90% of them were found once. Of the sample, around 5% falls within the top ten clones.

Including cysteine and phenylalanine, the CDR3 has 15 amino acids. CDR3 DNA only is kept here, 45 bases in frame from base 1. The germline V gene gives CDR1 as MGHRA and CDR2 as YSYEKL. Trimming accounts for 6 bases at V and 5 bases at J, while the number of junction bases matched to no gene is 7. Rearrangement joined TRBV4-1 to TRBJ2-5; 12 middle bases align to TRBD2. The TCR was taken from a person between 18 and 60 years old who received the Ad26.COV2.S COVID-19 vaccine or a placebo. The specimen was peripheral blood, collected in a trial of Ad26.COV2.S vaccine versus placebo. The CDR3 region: CASSSLAGGPETQYF. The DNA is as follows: TGCGCCAGCAGTTCCCTAGCGGGAGGGCCGGAGACCCAGTACTTC.